These 21 T cell receptor beta chains originate from one sample sequenced in a study of cytomegalovirus exposure and HLA in healthy donors. The data were produced by immunoSEQ multiplex PCR, yet TCRdb's version contains in-frame clones alone and is incomplete. Here the sample spans 300,000 to 350,000 clones, roughly 90% being singletons. Material for sequencing was PBMCs. The receptors shown here come from a man in his thirties or forties in good health and CMV-seronegative.

The sample holds one count of this clone. The chain links TRBV10-2 to TRBJ1-5, with 8 bases matching TRBD1. The CDR3 loop spans 16 amino acids. Germline V gene data show CDR1 as WSHSY and CDR2 as SAAADI. The V and J ends lost 3 bases and 1 base, in that order; junction bases with no gene match: 5. The CDR3 loop is CASSDGQGSSNQPQHF. The CDR3 DNA follows: TGCGCCAGCAGTGACGGACAGGGCTCAAGCAATCAGCCCCAGCATTTT.

The chain uses TRBV30 and TRBJ1-1, with 7 positions matching TRBD1. CDR3 length: 13 amino acids. V was clipped by 4 bases and J by 2 bases; unmatched bases: 4. Germline V lookup: CDR1 GTSNPN, CDR2 SVGIG (reference sequence). DNA of the CDR3: TGTGCCTGGACCCGGACAGGTAACACTGAAGCTTTCTTT. Its protein is CAWTRTGNTEAFF.

The chain joins TRBV11-1 to TRBJ2-7; a possible D gene is TRBD1 (6 bases). CDR3 size: 14 residues. Trimming shortened V by 5 bases and J by 3 bases, and 14 bases separated the two germline ends. Per germline, CDR1 SGHAT and CDR2 FQDESV (reference sequence). CDR3 sequence reads: CASSPPGTSYEQYF. The CDR3 coding sequence is TGTGCCAGCAGCCCTCCTGGGACAAGCTACGAGCAGTACTTC.

V gene TRBV29-1 combines with J gene TRBJ2-7; D is perhaps TRBD2 (7 bases). CDR1 and CDR2 (germline): SQVTM, ANQGSEA. The V end was cut by 2 bases, the J end by 1 base, with 12 bases between. The CDR3 runs 14 residues. The CDR3 DNA reads TGCAGCGTTGAATTGGGGGGGCCATCCTACGAGCAGTACTTC. Residues: CSVELGGPSYEQYF.

The chain couples TRBV9 to TRBJ2-7; the D gene is possibly TRBD1 (5 bases). CDR1 is SGDLS and CDR2 is YYNGEE in the germline V gene. The CDR3 totals 15 residues. Trimming shortened V by 0 bases and J by 0 bases, and 10 bases separated the two germline ends. The CDR3 DNA is TGTGCCAGCAGCGTAGATCAGGGAAACTCCTACGAGCAGTACTTC. This gives the protein CASSVDQGNSYEQYF.

This chain connects TRBV6-5 to TRBJ1-2, with a tentative D call TRBD1 (5 bases). This CDR3 has 13 residues. Trimming pared 1 base from V and 8 bases from J, leaving 11 bases between. The germline gives CDR1 MNHEY, CDR2 SVGAGI. CDR3 loop: CASSYFSGLGYTF. In DNA, the CDR3 is TGTGCCAGCAGTTACTTTTCGGGACTCGGCTACACCTTC.

This clone was recorded a few times. The CDR3 is CASREAGQGPEKLFF. In nucleotides, the CDR3 is TGTGCCAGCAGGGAGGCGGGACAGGGCCCTGAAAAACTGTTTTTT. This chain uses TRBV6-5 with TRBJ1-4, with 9 nucleotides matching TRBD1. The CDR3 runs to 15 residues. Germline lookup yields CDR1 MNHEY and CDR2 SVGAGI. After removal of 6 bases from V and 7 bases from J, the junction contained 9 bases not matched to a gene.

The chain couples TRBV6-6 to TRBJ2-1; 7 bases align to TRBD1. The CDR3 is 13 residues long. Trimming took 10 bases from V and 7 from J; bases not matched to a gene: 10. Per the germline V gene, CDR1 is MNHNY and CDR2 is SVGAGI (reference sequence). Here the CDR3 reads CATMTGSVNEQFF. The CDR3, as DNA: TGTGCCACCATGACAGGGTCGGTAAATGAGCAGTTCTTC.

The sample holds one count of this clone. This rearrangement joins TRBV5-6 to TRBJ1-5; 9 bases agree with TRBD1. This CDR3 is 15 amino acids long. From germline, CDR1 is SGHDT and CDR2 YYEEEE. Losses at the gene ends were 0 bases for V and 5 bases for J; bases not matched to a gene: 3. This chain's CDR3 is CASSLGTGEYQPQHF. CDR3 sequence (DNA): TGTGCCAGCAGCTTGGGGACAGGGGAGTATCAGCCCCAGCATTTT.

There are a few counts of this clone. The rearrangement uses TRBV25-1 and TRBJ2-3; D may be TRBD1 (6 bases). CDR3 size: 16 residues. Trimming took off 1 base at V and 2 bases at J, with 13 bases between the two ends. From germline, CDR1 is MGHDK and CDR2 SYGVNS. The CDR3 DNA follows: TGTGCCAGCAGTGAATCAATGGGGGCCTTCACAGATACGCAGTATTTT. Encoded protein: CASSESMGAFTDTQYF.

The chain is built from TRBV5-4 and TRBJ2-3; maybe TRBD2 (5 bases). This CDR3 spans 16 amino acids. Germline V lookup: CDR1 SGHNT, CDR2 YYREEE (reference sequence). V lost 0 bases, J lost 4 bases, and 15 bases lay in between. Here the CDR3 reads CASSLAGSASPDTQYF. The CDR3 nucleotides are TGTGCCAGCAGCTTGGCAGGTAGCGCGTCTCCAGATACGCAGTATTTT. The variable domain in full, completed from reference TRBV5-4 and TRBJ2-3, reads ETGVTQSPTHLIKTRGQQVTLRCSSQSGHNTVSWYQQALGQGPQFIFQYYREEENGRGNFPPRFSGLQFPNYSSELNVNALELDDSALYLCASSLAGSASPDTQYFGPGTRLTVL.

This sequence joins TRBV10-2 and TRBJ2-7; D possibly corresponds to TRBD2 (6 bases). CDR1 and CDR2 from the germline V gene are WSHSY and SAAADI. There are 15 residues in the CDR3. V was clipped by 0 bases and J by 3 bases, with 12 bases between them. The CDR3 sequence: CASSESGQGGYEQYF. The CDR3 nucleotides are TGCGCCAGCAGTGAGTCGGGCCAGGGAGGCTACGAGCAGTACTTC.

The rearrangement uses TRBV19 and TRBJ2-3; the D gene is possibly TRBD1 (6 bases). The CDR3 sequence is 15 residues long. The germline V and J ends were trimmed by 2 bases and 2 bases, with 11 bases remaining between them. Germline loops: CDR1 LNHDA, CDR2 SQIVND (reference sequence). CDR3 coding DNA: TGTGCCAGTAGTATACAGGGGAGAAACACAGATACGCAGTATTTT. This codes for CASSIQGRNTDTQYF. The full variable domain, rest sourced from reference TRBV19 and TRBJ2-3, is DGGITQSPKYLFRKEGQNVTLSCEQNLNHDAMYWYRQDPGQGLRLIYYSQIVNDFQKGDIAEGYSVSREKKESFPLTVTSAQKNPTAFYLCASSIQGRNTDTQYFGPGTRLTVL.

The chain couples TRBV6-6 to TRBJ2-7, with TRBD1 matching over 7 bases. V shed 2 bases and J 3 bases; nucleotides not matched to a gene: 7. This CDR3 has 15 amino acids. Germline CDR1 is MNHNY and CDR2 is SVGAGI (reference sequence). CDR3 nucleotide sequence: TGTGCCAGCAGTTACAAGCAGGGGGTACGCTACGAGCAGTACTTC. Protein product: CASSYKQGVRYEQYF.

The rearrangement uses TRBV5-4 and TRBJ2-7, with a possible D match to TRBD1 (5 bases). V lost 0 bases and J lost 3, with 10 bases in between. This CDR3 has 14 amino acids. The germline gives CDR1 SGHNT, CDR2 YYREEE (reference sequence). CDR3 sequence reads: CASSLGQTLYEQYF. The DNA of the CDR3 is TGTGCCAGCAGCTTGGGACAGACTCTCTACGAGCAGTACTTC.

V usage is TRBV7-9 and J usage is TRBJ2-2; the D gene is possibly TRBD1 (5 bases). The length of the CDR3 is 15 residues. Trimming took 6 bases from V and 4 from J, leaving 15 bases between them. In germline, CDR1 is SEHNR, CDR2 FQNEAQ (reference sequence). Written as DNA, the CDR3 is TGTGCCAGCAGTTACTTAGCAGGGATCACCGGGGAGCTGTTTTTT. This codes for CASSYLAGITGELFF.

V and J are TRBV5-6 and TRBJ2-7, with 9 bases that match TRBD1. CDR3 length: 15 amino acids. Trimming cost V 2 bases and J 0 bases; bases outside gene matches: 3. Germline lookup yields CDR1 SGHDT and CDR2 YYEEEE. CDR3 DNA sequence: TGTGCCAGCAGCTTATGGGACAGGGCCTCCTACGAGCAGTACTTC. This encodes CASSLWDRASYEQYF.

The CDR3 protein is CASSHYDRGEQYF. For the CDR3, the DNA is TGTGCCAGCAGTCATTACGACAGGGGTGAGCAGTACTTC. The chain is built from TRBV14 and TRBJ2-7; TRBD1 agrees at 8 bases. This CDR3 has 13 residues. Germline V gene data show CDR1 as SGHDN and CDR2 as FVKESK. Trimming took 6 bases from V and 7 from J; bases not matched to a gene: 8. Using reference TRBV14 and TRBJ2-7 for the parts outside the CDR3, the full variable domain is EAGVTQFPSHSVIEKGQTVTLRCDPISGHDNLYWYRRVMGKEIKFLLHFVKESKQDESGMPNNRFLAERTGGTYSTLKVQPAELEDSGVYFCASSHYDRGEQYFGPGTRLTVT.

J is TRBJ1-1 and V is TRBV6-6; 8 bases are shared with TRBD1. In germline, CDR1 is MNHNY, CDR2 SVGAGI (reference sequence). This CDR3 has 13 amino acids. J lost 6 bases, V lost 7 bases, and 7 bases had no gene match. This CDR3 reads CASISTGGAEAFF. CDR3 sequence (DNA): TGTGCCAGCATTTCAACAGGGGGGGCTGAAGCTTTCTTT.

The chain couples TRBV28 to TRBJ2-1, with 9 bases matching TRBD1. The CDR3 has 15 residues. Trimming cost V 6 bases and J 6 bases; bases outside gene matches: 9. CDR1 is MDHEN, CDR2 SYDVKM, per germline. The CDR3 protein is CASSSRDRVGNEQFF. The CDR3 DNA reads as TGTGCCAGCAGCTCCCGGGACAGGGTGGGCAATGAGCAGTTCTTC. Filled out from reference TRBV28 and TRBJ2-1, the complete variable domain reads DVKVTQSSRYLVKRTGEKVFLECVQDMDHENMFWYRQDPGLGLRLIYFSYDVKMKEKGDIPEGYSVSREKKERFSLILESASTNQTSMYLCASSSRDRVGNEQFFGPGTRLTVL.

The chain couples TRBV2 to TRBJ2-3; 8 bases are a match to TRBD1. The CDR3 sequence is 16 residues long. Germline V gives CDR1 SNHLY, CDR2 FYNNEI. V was pared by 4 bases and J by 3 bases, with 9 bases of the junction left unmatched. CDR3 DNA sequence: TGTGCCAGCAGTGGCCTCTGGACAGGGAGGACAGATACGCAGTATTTT. Its translation is CASSGLWTGRTDTQYF.